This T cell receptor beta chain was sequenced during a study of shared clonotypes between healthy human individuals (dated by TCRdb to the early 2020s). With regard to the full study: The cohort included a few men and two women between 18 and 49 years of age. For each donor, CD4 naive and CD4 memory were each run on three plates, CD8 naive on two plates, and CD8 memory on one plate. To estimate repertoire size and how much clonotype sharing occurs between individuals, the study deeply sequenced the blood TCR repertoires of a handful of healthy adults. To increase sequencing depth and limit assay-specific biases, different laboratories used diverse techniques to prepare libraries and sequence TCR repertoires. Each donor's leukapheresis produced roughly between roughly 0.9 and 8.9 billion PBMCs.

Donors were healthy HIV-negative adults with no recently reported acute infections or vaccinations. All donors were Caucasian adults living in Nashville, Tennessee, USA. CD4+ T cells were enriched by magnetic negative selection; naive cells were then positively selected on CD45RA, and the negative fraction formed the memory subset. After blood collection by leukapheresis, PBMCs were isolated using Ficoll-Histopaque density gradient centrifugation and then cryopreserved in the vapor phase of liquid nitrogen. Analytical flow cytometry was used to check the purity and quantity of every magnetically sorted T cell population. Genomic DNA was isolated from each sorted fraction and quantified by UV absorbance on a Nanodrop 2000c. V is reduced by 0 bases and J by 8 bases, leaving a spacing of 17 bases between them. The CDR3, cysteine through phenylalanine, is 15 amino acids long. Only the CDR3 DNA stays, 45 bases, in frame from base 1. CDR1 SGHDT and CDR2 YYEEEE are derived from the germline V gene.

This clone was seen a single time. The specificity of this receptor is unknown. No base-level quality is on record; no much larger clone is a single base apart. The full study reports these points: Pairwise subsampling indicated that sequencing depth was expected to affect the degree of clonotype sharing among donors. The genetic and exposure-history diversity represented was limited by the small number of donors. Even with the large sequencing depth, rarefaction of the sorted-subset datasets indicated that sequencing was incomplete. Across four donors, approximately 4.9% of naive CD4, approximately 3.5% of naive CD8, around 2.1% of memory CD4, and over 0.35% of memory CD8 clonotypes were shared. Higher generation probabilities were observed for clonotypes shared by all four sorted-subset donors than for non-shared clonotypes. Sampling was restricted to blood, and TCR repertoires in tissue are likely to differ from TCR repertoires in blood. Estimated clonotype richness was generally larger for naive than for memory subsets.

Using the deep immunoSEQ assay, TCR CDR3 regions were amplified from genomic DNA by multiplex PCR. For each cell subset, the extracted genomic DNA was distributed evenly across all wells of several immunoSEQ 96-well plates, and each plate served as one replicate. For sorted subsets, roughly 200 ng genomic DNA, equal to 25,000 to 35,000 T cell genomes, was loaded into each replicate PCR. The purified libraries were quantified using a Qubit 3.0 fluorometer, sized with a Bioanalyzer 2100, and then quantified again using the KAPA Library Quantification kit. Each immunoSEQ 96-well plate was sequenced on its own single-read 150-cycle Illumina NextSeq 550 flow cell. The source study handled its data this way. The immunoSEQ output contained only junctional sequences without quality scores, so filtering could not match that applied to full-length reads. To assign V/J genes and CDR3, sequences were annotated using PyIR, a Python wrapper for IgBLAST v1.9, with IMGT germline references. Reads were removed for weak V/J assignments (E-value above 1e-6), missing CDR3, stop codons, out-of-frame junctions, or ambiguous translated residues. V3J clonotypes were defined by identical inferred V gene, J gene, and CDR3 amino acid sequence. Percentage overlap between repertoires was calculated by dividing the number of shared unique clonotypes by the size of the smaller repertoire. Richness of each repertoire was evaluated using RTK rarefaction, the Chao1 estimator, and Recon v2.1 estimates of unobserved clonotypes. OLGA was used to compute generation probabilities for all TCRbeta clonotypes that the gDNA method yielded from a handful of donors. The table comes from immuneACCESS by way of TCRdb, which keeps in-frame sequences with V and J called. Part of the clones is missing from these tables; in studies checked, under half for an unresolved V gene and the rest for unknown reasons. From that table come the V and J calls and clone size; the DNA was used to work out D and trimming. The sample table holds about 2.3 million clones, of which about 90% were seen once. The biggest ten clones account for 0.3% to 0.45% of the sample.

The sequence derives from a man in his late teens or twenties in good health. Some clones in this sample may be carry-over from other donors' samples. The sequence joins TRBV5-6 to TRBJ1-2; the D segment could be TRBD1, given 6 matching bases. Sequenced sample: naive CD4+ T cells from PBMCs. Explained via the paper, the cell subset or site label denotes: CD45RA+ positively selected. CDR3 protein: CASSLAPTGPGGYTF. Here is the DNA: TGTGCCAGCAGCTTGGCCCCGACAGGCCCGGGGGGCTACACCTTC.